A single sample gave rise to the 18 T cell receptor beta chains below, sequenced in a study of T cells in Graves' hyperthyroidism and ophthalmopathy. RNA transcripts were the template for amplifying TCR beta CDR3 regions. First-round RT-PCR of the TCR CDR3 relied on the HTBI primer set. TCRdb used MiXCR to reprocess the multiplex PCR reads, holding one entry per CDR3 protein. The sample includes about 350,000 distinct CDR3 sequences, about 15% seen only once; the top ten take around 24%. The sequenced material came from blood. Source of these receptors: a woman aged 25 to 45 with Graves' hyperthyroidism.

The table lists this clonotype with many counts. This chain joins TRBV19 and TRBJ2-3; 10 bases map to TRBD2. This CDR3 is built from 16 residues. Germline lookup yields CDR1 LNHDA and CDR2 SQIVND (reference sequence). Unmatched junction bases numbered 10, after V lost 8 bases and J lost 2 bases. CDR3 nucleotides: TGTGCCAGTCGGCGGATACTAGCGGGAAACACAGATACGCAGTATTTT. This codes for CASRRILAGNTDTQYF.

The DNA for the CDR3 is TGCAGCGTTGAAGACGGGGGAGGAGTGGCAAACACCATATATTTT. This encodes CSVEDGGGVANTIYF. The chain has TRBV29-1 and TRBJ1-3, with TRBD1 as a possible D gene (5 bases). Trimming cost V 0 bases and J 6 bases, with 15 bases left between them. The CDR3 has 15 residues. CDR1 is SQVTM and CDR2 is ANQGSEA in the germline V gene. Based on the CDR3 plus reference TRBV29-1 and TRBJ1-3, the full variable domain is SAVISQKPSRDICQRGTSLTIQCQVDSQVTMMFWYRQQPGQSLTLIATANQGSEATYESGFVIDKFPISRPNLTFSTLTVSNMSPEDSSIYLCSVEDGGGVANTIYFGEGSWLTVV.

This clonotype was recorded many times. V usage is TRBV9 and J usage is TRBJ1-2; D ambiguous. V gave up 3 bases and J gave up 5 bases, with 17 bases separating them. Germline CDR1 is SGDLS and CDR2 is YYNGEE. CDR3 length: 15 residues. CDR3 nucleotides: TGTGCCAGCAGCGCCCACGGGCCAACCCAGTATGGCTACACCTTC. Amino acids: CASSAHGPTQYGYTF.

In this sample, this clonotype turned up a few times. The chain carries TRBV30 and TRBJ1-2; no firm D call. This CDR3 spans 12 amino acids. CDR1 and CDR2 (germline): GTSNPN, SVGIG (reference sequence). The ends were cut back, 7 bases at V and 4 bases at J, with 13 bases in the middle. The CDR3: CAYLSGAYGYTF. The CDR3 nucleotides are TGTGCCTACCTAAGTGGAGCCTATGGCTACACCTTC. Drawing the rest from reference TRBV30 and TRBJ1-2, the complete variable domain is SQTIHQWPATLVQPVGSPLSLECTVEGTSNPNLYWYRQAAGRGLQLLFYSVGIGQISSEVPQNLSASRPQDRQFILSSKKLLLSDSGFYLCAYLSGAYGYTFGSGTRLTVV.

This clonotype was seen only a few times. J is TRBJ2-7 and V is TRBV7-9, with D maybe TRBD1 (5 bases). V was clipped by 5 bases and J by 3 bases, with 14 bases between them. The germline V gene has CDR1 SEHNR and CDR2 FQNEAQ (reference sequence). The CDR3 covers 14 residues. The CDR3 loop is CASSPTTEGYEQYF. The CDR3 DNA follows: TGTGCCAGCAGCCCGACGACAGAAGGCTACGAGCAGTACTTC.

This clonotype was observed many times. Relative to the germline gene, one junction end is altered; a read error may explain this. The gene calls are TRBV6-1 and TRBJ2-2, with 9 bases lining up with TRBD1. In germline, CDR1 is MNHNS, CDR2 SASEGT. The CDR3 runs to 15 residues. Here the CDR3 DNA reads TGTGCCAGCAGACAGGGGGCGGGGAACGCCGGGGAGCTGTTTTTT. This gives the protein CASRQGAGNAGELFF.

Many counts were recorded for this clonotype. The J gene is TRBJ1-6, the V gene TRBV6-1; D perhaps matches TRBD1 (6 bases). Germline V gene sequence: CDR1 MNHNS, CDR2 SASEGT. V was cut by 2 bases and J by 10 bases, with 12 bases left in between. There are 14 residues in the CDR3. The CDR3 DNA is TGTGCCAGCAGTGAAATAACAGGGTGGTCACCCCTCCACTTT. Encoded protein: CASSEITGWSPLHF.

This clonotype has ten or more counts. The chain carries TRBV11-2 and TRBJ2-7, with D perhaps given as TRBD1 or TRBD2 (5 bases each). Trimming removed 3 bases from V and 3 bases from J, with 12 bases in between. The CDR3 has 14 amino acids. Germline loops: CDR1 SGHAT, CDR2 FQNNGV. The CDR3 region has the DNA TGTGCCAGCAGCTTTGGGGGATTCGTCTACGAGCAGTACTTC. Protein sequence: CASSFGGFVYEQYF.

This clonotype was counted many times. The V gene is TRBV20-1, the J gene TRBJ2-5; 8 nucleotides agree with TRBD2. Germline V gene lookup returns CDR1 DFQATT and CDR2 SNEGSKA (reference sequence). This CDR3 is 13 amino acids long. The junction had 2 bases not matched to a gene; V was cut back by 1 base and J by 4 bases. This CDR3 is CSARGLAGETQYF. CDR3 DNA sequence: TGCAGTGCTAGAGGCCTAGCGGGAGAGACCCAGTACTTC.

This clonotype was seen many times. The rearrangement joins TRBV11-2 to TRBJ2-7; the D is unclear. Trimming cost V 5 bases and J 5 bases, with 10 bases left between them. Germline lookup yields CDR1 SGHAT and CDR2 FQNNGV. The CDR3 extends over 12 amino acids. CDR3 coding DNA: TGTGCCAGCAGCATCAGGAAGGACGAGCAGTACTTC. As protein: CASSIRKDEQYF. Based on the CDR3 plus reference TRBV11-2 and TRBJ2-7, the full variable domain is EAGVAQSPRYKIIEKRQSVAFWCNPISGHATLYWYQQILGQGPKLLIQFQNNGVVDDSQLPKDRFSAERLKGVDSTLKIQPAKLEDSAVYLCASSIRKDEQYFGPGTRLTVT.

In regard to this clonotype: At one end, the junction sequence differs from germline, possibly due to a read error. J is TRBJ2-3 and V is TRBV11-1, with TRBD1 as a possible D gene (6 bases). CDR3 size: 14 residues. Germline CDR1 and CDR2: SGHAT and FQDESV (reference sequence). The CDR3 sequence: CACSLGGSTDTQYF. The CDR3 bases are TGTGCCTGCAGCTTAGGGGGAAGCACAGATACGCAGTATTTT.

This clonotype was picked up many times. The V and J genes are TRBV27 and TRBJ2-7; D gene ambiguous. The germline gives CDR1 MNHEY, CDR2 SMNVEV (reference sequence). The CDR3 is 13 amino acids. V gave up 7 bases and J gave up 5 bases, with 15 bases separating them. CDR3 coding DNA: TGTGCCAGCATACGACGGAATTCTGACGAGCAGTACTTC. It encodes CASIRRNSDEQYF.

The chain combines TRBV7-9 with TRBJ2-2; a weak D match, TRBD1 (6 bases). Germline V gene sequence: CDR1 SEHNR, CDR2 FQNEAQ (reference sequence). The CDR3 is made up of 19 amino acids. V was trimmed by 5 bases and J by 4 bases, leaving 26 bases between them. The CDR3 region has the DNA TGTGCCAGCAGCGTCCAGACAGGATTTCAGCGAGGGCCCACCGGGGAGCTGTTTTTT. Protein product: CASSVQTGFQRGPTGELFF.

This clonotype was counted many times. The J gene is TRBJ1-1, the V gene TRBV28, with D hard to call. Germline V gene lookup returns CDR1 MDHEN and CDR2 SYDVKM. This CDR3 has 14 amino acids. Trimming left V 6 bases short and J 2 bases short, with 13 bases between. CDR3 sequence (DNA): TGTGCCAGCAGCGAACAGAATCCAAACACTGAAGCTTTCTTT. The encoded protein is CASSEQNPNTEAFF.

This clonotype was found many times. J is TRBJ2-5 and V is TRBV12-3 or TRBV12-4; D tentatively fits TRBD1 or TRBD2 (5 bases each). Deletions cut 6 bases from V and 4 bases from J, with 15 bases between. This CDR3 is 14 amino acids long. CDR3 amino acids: CASSWGSGRETQYF. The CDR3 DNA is TGTGCCAGCAGCTGGGGGTCAGGGAGAGAGACCCAGTACTTC.

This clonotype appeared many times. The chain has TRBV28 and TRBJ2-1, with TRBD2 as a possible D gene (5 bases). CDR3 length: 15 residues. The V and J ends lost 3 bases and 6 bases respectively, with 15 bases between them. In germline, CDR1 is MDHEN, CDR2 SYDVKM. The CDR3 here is CASSLSLASFNEQFF. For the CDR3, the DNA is TGTGCCAGCAGTTTGTCTCTAGCCAGCTTCAATGAGCAGTTCTTC.

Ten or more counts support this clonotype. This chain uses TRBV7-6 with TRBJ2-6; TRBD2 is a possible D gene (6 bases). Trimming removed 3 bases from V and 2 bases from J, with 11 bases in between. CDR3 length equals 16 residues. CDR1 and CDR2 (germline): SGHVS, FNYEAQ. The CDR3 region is CASSLGGSAGANVLTF. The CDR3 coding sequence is TGTGCCAGCAGCTTGGGGGGATCCGCTGGGGCCAACGTCCTGACTTTC.

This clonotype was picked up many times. CDR3 residues: CASSGSSSNEQFF. In DNA form, the CDR3 reads TGTGCCAGCAGTGGGTCCTCTAGCAATGAGCAGTTCTTC. The chain has TRBV2 and TRBJ2-1; D is undetermined. V lost 4 bases and J lost 6, with 10 bases in between. The CDR3 extends over 13 amino acids. The germline V gene has CDR1 SNHLY and CDR2 FYNNEI.